This T cell receptor (beta chain) was retrieved from a study of CD8 T cells in ankylosing spondylitis. Each CDR3 protein is one row after TCRdb ran MiXCR on the 5' RACE reads. The sample lists under 250,000 distinct CDR3 sequences, about a quarter seen once, with around 6.3% in the top ten. This clonotype was detected ten times or more. The antigen remains unidentified. The CDR3 contains 11 residues. Looked up from germline, CDR1 is SGDLS and CDR2 is YYNGEE. Trimming removed 5 bases from V and 19 bases from J, with 16 bases in between. Regarding the study as a whole: Made up of eight or nine highly homologous variants, a TCR beta motif appeared characteristic of ankylosing spondylitis blood. Clones linked to the disease showed a CD8+ phenotype. They occurred at relatively low frequencies in peripheral blood.

This clonotype was sampled from a male donor with ankylosing spondylitis or in good health (not recorded which). The chain recombines TRBV9 with TRBJ1-6, with a weak D call TRBD1 (6 bases). Sequencing was carried out using blood, either unsorted or a sorted T cell fraction (not recorded which). CDR3: CASSPGQRYHF. The CDR3 nucleotides read TGTGCCAGCAGTCCGGGACAAAGATATCACTTT.